The 6 T cell receptor beta chains below all came from one sample that was sequenced in a study of blood T cell repertoires in COVID-19. This table comes from immunoSEQ multiplex PCR, and its TCRdb copy is limited to in-frame clones, with some not included. The sample lists fewer than 95,000 clones; approximately 79% were seen once. The sequenced sample was peripheral blood. Receptor source: a man in his 70s with COVID-19, enrolled during active disease.

V gene TRBV9 combines with J gene TRBJ2-7; the match to TRBD1 covers 10 bases. CDR1 is SGDLS, CDR2 YYNGEE, per germline. The CDR3 extends over 16 amino acids. The trim removed 2 bases at V and 6 bases at J, leaving 11 bases unmatched. The CDR3 DNA sequence: TGTGCCAGCAGCGTTCTCCCGGGACAGGGGATCAGCGAGCAGTACTTC. Protein product: CASSVLPGQGISEQYF.

This chain joins TRBV9 and TRBJ1-4; D not certain. V gave up 0 bases and J gave up 3 bases, with 6 bases separating them. Germline V gene lookup returns CDR1 SGDLS and CDR2 YYNGEE. The CDR3 contains 14 residues. The CDR3 nucleotides read TGTGCCAGCAGCGTAGCGGGTCCTAATGAAAAACTGTTTTTT. This codes for CASSVAGPNEKLFF.

The chain combines TRBV28 with TRBJ2-7; D perhaps matches TRBD1 (5 bases). Trimming shortened V by 5 bases and J by 6 bases, and 17 bases separated the two germline ends. The CDR3 has 14 residues. Germline V gene sequence: CDR1 MDHEN, CDR2 SYDVKM. DNA for the CDR3: TGTGCCAGCAGTCGCGGTGGCAGGGTAAGCGAGCAGTACTTC. This gives the protein CASSRGGRVSEQYF.

This chain connects TRBV10-3 to TRBJ1-5, with D uncertain. The V and J ends lost 3 bases and 6 bases respectively, with 9 bases between them. CDR3 length: 13 amino acids. Germline CDR1 reads ENHRY; CDR2 reads SYGVKD. CDR3 sequence: CAISDFLSQPQHF. The CDR3, as DNA: TGTGCCATCAGTGATTTCCTGAGTCAGCCCCAGCATTTT.

The chain combines TRBV5-4 with TRBJ1-1; D is possibly TRBD1 (5 bases). The ends were cut back, 4 bases at V and 3 bases at J, with 13 bases in the middle. The CDR3 has 14 amino acids. CDR1 and CDR2 (germline): SGHNT, YYREEE (reference sequence). CDR3 bases: TGTGCCAGCAGCGCCGGGAGGGGACACACTGAAGCTTTCTTT. Its translation: CASSAGRGHTEAFF.

There are many counts of this clone. The rearrangement joins TRBV10-3 to TRBJ1-2; TRBD1 agrees at 7 bases. This CDR3 is 13 amino acids long. Germline V gene lookup returns CDR1 ENHRY and CDR2 SYGVKD. V trimming: 6 bases; J trimming: 5 bases; junction bases outside the gene matches: 6. CDR3 nucleotides: TGTGCCATCAGGGAGACAGGGTCTTATGGCTACACCTTC. It encodes CAIRETGSYGYTF.